The rows below give T cell receptor beta chains drawn from one sample of a study of identifying expanded T cells in peripheral blood. The method was immunoSEQ multiplex PCR; TCRdb's version includes in-frame clones alone and lacks a portion of them. The sample includes some 91,000 clones, 70% to 90% seen only once; the top ten take 4%. Sequenced sample: blood. The receptors shown here come from a person between 18 and 75 years old in good health. The CDR3 runs from the conserved cysteine through the conserved F or W. The D gene is left open where the match is weak. Only part of the rows carry a size: once, few, many, or a class if the clone is expanded.

cdr3_nt	cdr3_aa	v_call	d_call	j_call	clone_size
TGTGCCAGCTCACCACTAGCGGGAGCTTACAATGAGCAGTTCTTC	CASSPLAGAYNEQFF	TRBV18	TRBD2	TRBJ2-1	NA
TGTGCCAGTAGACAGGGTTACAATGAGCAGTTCTTC	CASRQGYNEQFF	TRBV28	TRBD1	TRBJ2-1	NA
TGTGCCAGCAGCAAATCGGGGGAGGCTAGCACAGATACGCAGTATTTT	CASSKSGEASTDTQYF	TRBV7-9	NA	TRBJ2-3	NA
TGTGCCAGCAGCCCGCCCGGACAGAGCGAAAAACTGTTTTTT	CASSPPGQSEKLFF	TRBV7-9	NA	TRBJ1-4	NA
TGTGCCAGCAGTGAAAGCGGCGGCGGGTTAGGGGCCATGAACACTGAAGCTTTCTTT	CASSESGGGLGAMNTEAFF	TRBV2	NA	TRBJ1-1	NA
TGTGCCAGCAGTGACAGGGGATGGGAGGAGACCCAGTACTTC	CASSDRGWEETQYF	TRBV2	NA	TRBJ2-5	NA
TGCAGCGTCGCCTCTTCAGCGGGGAGGGAGACCCAGTACTTC	CSVASSAGRETQYF	TRBV29-1	TRBD2	TRBJ2-5	NA
TGTGCCAGCAGTTTAGGGACAGGGATTAATGAAAAACTGTTTTTT	CASSLGTGINEKLFF	TRBV28	TRBD1	TRBJ1-4	NA
TGTGCCAGCAGGGGTTCCGCCTACGAGCAGTACTTC	CASRGSAYEQYF	TRBV6-1	NA	TRBJ2-7	NA
TGCGCCAGCAGCATAGCGGGGTACTACGAGCAGTACTTC	CASSIAGYYEQYF	TRBV5-1	TRBD2	TRBJ2-7	NA
TGTGCCAGCAGTAAAAGGGTACTAGCGGGAGATGAGAACACCGGGGAGCTGTTTTTT	CASSKRVLAGDENTGELFF	TRBV2	TRBD2	TRBJ2-2	NA
TGTGCCAGCAGCTCCTCTGACTACGAGCAGTACTTC	CASSSSDYEQYF	TRBV7-9	NA	TRBJ2-7	NA
TGTGCCAGCAGCGAGGGACGGAACACCGGGGAGCTGTTTTTT	CASSEGRNTGELFF	TRBV28	NA	TRBJ2-2	NA
TGTGCCAGCAGCCGGGACAGCGGCTACGAGCAGTACTTC	CASSRDSGYEQYF	TRBV27	TRBD1	TRBJ2-7	NA
TGTGCCAGCACTCCCGGACTAGCGGGAAACAATGAGCAGTTCTTC	CASTPGLAGNNEQFF	TRBV27	TRBD2	TRBJ2-1	NA
TGTGCCAGCACAGGCAGACAGGGGATCACCGGGGAGCTGTTTTTT	CASTGRQGITGELFF	TRBV13	TRBD1	TRBJ2-2	once
TGTGCCAGCAGTGCCTTTTGGGGCCCCAATCAGCCCCAGCATTTT	CASSAFWGPNQPQHF	TRBV6-4	NA	TRBJ1-5	NA
TGTGCCAGCAGCCAAGAGGACAGACCTTACTATGGCTACACCTTC	CASSQEDRPYYGYTF	TRBV4-2	NA	TRBJ1-2	NA
TGCGCCAGCAGCCAGGGACTAGCGGGAGGGGGATGGGGGGATGAGCAGTTCTTC	CASSQGLAGGGWGDEQFF	TRBV4-1	TRBD2	TRBJ2-1	NA
TGTGCCAGCAGCCGAGGCCGGGGGTACGAGCAGTACTTC	CASSRGRGYEQYF	TRBV7-9	NA	TRBJ2-7	NA
TGTGCCAGCAGCCTTAATACACTAGCGGGAGTTCTAACCAAAAACATTCAGTACTTC	CASSLNTLAGVLTKNIQYF	TRBV4-2	TRBD2	TRBJ2-4	NA
TGTGCCAGTAGTATAGTGACGGGTTCGGGTAGGCCCCAGCATTTT	CASSIVTGSGRPQHF	TRBV19	NA	TRBJ1-5	NA
TGTGCCAGCAGCTTAGATGCGGTCCTAATGGGGTATAATTCACCCCTCCACTTT	CASSLDAVLMGYNSPLHF	TRBV7-9	NA	TRBJ1-6	NA
TGTGCCAGCAGCTTCCCCGGGACTAGCAGGAGCACAGATACGCAGTATTTT	CASSFPGTSRSTDTQYF	TRBV7-9	TRBD2	TRBJ2-3	NA
TGTGCCAGTAGTATAGGGGCGGAAGGGCCGTTAAACGAGCAGTACTTC	CASSIGAEGPLNEQYF	TRBV19	NA	TRBJ2-7	NA
TGCGCCAGCAGCCTGGGACAGCTTACAGATACGCAGTATTTT	CASSLGQLTDTQYF	TRBV5-1	TRBD1	TRBJ2-3	NA
TGTGCCAGCTCACCGCGACTCCGGGACAGGGGTGACGAGCAGTACTTC	CASSPRLRDRGDEQYF	TRBV18	TRBD1	TRBJ2-7	NA
TGTGCCAGCAGTTACTCGATCGGGGGAAATTCACCCCTCCACTTT	CASSYSIGGNSPLHF	TRBV6-6	NA	TRBJ1-6	few
TGTGCCTGGAGAGGATCTATTCACAATGAGCAGTTCTTC	CAWRGSIHNEQFF	TRBV30	NA	TRBJ2-1	NA